What follows are 16 T cell receptor beta chains derived from one specimen sequenced in a study of glioma-infiltrating T cells. TCR alpha and beta CDR3 regions were amplified from RNA using iRepertoire nested multiplex PCR. TCRdb processed the multiplex PCR reads anew with MiXCR; each CDR3 protein has one entry. The table includes 45,000 or so distinct CDR3 sequences, about 20% detected once. The specimen sequenced was glioma tissue, nonneoplastic brain tissue, or PBMCs (not recorded which). Receptors were obtained from a human donor with low-grade glioma or glioblastoma, undergoing nonglioma brain surgery, or in good health (not recorded which).

This clonotype was seen repeatedly, ten times or more. A much larger clone is a single base away; this may be a read error. This sequence joins TRBV25-1 and TRBJ1-1, with D hard to call. This CDR3 comprises 10 residues. Per the germline V gene, CDR1 is MGHDK and CDR2 is SYGVNS. The CDR3 spells CASKNGEASF. DNA for the CDR3: TGTGCCAGCAAAAACGGGGAAGCTTCCTTT.

This clonotype has more than one count but fewer than ten. The V call is TRBV3-1, the J call TRBJ1-5, with a weak D call TRBD1 (5 bases). This CDR3 spans 12 amino acids. CDR1 and CDR2 (germline): LGHDT, YNNKEL (reference sequence). Trimming took 0 bases from V and 12 from J, leaving 9 bases between them. The CDR3 nucleotides read TGTGCCAGCAGCCAAGACCGGGGGGTCCAGCATTTT. Its translation is CASSQDRGVQHF.

This clonotype was detected ten times or more. The V and J genes are TRBV29-1 and TRBJ1-3; 8 nucleotides agree with TRBD1. With V trimmed by 5 bases and J by 7 bases, 7 bases remained unmatched. The CDR3 has 13 amino acids. Germline V gene data show CDR1 as SQVTM and CDR2 as ANQGSEA. The CDR3 coding sequence is TGCAGCGTTACGGACAGGGAGAGTAACACCATATATTTT. It specifies CSVTDRESNTIYF.

Turning to this clonotype: This may be a read error: a much more frequent sequence differs by one nucleotide. The V and J genes are TRBV14 and TRBJ2-1; D is uncertain. Germline V gives CDR1 SGHDN, CDR2 FVKESK. Trimming left V 1 base short and J 7 bases short, with 11 bases between. The CDR3 spans 14 residues. The CDR3 loop reads CASSQGLAGNEQFF. CDR3 DNA sequence: TGTGCCAGCAGCCAAGGTCTTGCCGGGAATGAGCAGTTCTTC. The variable domain in full, with the rest retrieved from reference TRBV14 and TRBJ2-1, is EAGVTQFPSHSVIEKGQTVTLRCDPISGHDNLYWYRRVMGKEIKFLLHFVKESKQDESGMPNNRFLAERTGGTYSTLKVQPAELEDSGVYFCASSQGLAGNEQFFGPGTRLTVL.

This clonotype came up once. Without the conserved terminal phenylalanine or tryptophan, this CDR3 likely stems from a read error. The chain links TRBV20-1 to TRBJ2-7; TRBD2 might be the D (5 bases). The germline V and J ends were trimmed by 1 base and 0 bases, with 16 bases remaining between them. This CDR3 spans 16 amino acids. Germline V gene lookup returns CDR1 DFQATT and CDR2 SNEGSKA (reference sequence). CDR3 protein: CSARGDMEAVSYEQYY. Written as DNA, the CDR3 is TGCAGTGCTAGAGGAGATATGGAGGCGGTCTCCTACGAGCAGTACTAC.

V gene TRBV27 combines with J gene TRBJ1-3; possible D gene TRBD1, 6 bases. This CDR3 contains 14 residues. The V gene's germline CDR1 is MNHEY and CDR2 SMNVEV (reference sequence). In DNA, the CDR3 is TGTGTTAGCAGTTTACAGGGATCTGGAAACACCATATATTTT. Its protein is CVSSLQGSGNTIYF.

The chain employs TRBV7-9 and TRBJ2-7; no clear D. Trimming left V 5 bases short and J 5 bases short, with 13 bases between. Germline lookup yields CDR1 SEHNR and CDR2 FQNEAQ (reference sequence). This CDR3 has 13 residues. In DNA form, the CDR3 reads TGTGCCAGCAGCGATGGCAGTGGGAACGAGCAGTACTTC. It specifies CASSDGSGNEQYF. Combining the CDR3 with reference TRBV7-9 and TRBJ2-7 gives the whole variable domain DTGVSQNPRHKITKRGQNVTFRCDPISEHNRLYWYRQTLGQGPEFLTYFQNEAQLEKSRLLSDRFSAERPKGSFSTLEIQRTEQGDSAMYLCASSDGSGNEQYFGPGTRLTVT.

This clonotype was observed at least ten times. The rearrangement links TRBV10-3 to TRBJ1-2, with 8 bases fitting TRBD1. The V and J ends lost 8 bases and 6 bases, in that order; junction bases with no gene match: 8. The length of the CDR3 is 13 residues. The V gene's germline CDR1 is ENHRY and CDR2 SYGVKD. The DNA for the CDR3 is TGTGCCATCGTAAACGGACAGGGCGATGGCTACACCTTC. Residues: CAIVNGQGDGYTF.

This clonotype has a count of ten or more. An end of the junction differs from the germline gene, which may be a read error. The rearrangement uses TRBV3-1 and TRBJ2-7; 9 positions agree with TRBD1. CDR3 length: 12 residues. The V gene's germline CDR1 is LGHDT and CDR2 YNNKEL (reference sequence). Here the CDR3 reads CASSRSGTGIFF. CDR3 DNA: TGTGCCAGCAGCCGCTCCGGGACAGGGATCTTCTTC.

In its sample, this clonotype was seen many times. The rearrangement joins TRBV19 to TRBJ1-5; no clear D. The CDR3 has 14 amino acids. V was clipped by 7 bases and J by 0 bases, with 10 bases between them. Germline assignment: CDR1 LNHDA and CDR2 SQIVND (reference sequence). The CDR3 spells CASKDDYSNQPQHF. The CDR3 DNA reads TGTGCCAGTAAGGACGATTATAGCAATCAGCCCCAGCATTTT.

On this clonotype itself: Just one base apart from a much larger clone, this may be a read error. This chain joins TRBV11-2 and TRBJ2-7; the D is unclear. V lost 7 bases and J lost 5, with 15 bases in between. CDR1 is SGHAT and CDR2 is FQNNGV in the germline V gene. There are 13 residues in the CDR3. CDR3 nucleotides: TGTGCCAGCATGTGGGTTGCTCGACACGAGCAGTACTTC. This encodes CASMWVARHEQYF.

In the case of this clonotype: The junction departs from the called germline gene at one end, perhaps through a read error. This chain joins TRBV12-3 or TRBV12-4 and TRBJ2-1; TRBD2 might be the D (5 bases). The CDR3 totals 17 residues. The CDR3, as DNA: TGTGCCAGCAATTCACCCCCATGGGGTAAGGGAGACAATGAACAGTTCTTC. As protein: CASNSPPWGKGDNEQFF.

This clonotype was recorded once. Being one base from a much bigger clone, this may be a read error. This rearrangement joins TRBV9 to TRBJ2-1, with TRBD1 matching 10 bases. The J segment lost 10 bases and the V segment lost 2 bases, leaving 6 bases of the junction unmatched. The germline CDR1 and CDR2 sequences are SGDLS and YYNGEE. The CDR3 covers 14 residues. The CDR3 DNA reads TGTGCCAGCAGCGTTTCGACAGGGGGCTACGAGCAGTTCTTC. It codes for CASSVSTGGYEQFF.

This clonotype was counted many times. The chain carries TRBV2 and TRBJ1-2; D is undetermined. Germline V CDR1 and CDR2: SNHLY, FYNNEI. Trimming cost V 6 bases and J 5 bases, with 13 bases left between them. The CDR3 is 13 residues long. The DNA for the CDR3 is TGTGCCAGCAGATCCCCTGGGCTATATGGCTACACCTTC. Protein product: CASRSPGLYGYTF.

The table lists this clonotype with many counts. The genes are TRBV6-1 and TRBJ2-7; D gene uncertain. Germline lookup yields CDR1 MNHNS and CDR2 SASEGT. Trimming cost V 5 bases and J 3 bases, with 8 bases left between them. This CDR3 comprises 12 residues. The CDR3 coding sequence is TGTGCCAGCAGTAATCCCCACTACGAGCAGTACTTC. Amino acids: CASSNPHYEQYF.

V and J are TRBV12-3 or TRBV12-4 and TRBJ2-5; no clear D. V lost 4 bases and J lost 2, with 11 bases in between. CDR3 size: 14 residues. CDR3 coding DNA: TGTGCCAGCAGTTGGGTCCTTGGACAAGAGACCCAGTACTTC. Residues: CASSWVLGQETQYF.